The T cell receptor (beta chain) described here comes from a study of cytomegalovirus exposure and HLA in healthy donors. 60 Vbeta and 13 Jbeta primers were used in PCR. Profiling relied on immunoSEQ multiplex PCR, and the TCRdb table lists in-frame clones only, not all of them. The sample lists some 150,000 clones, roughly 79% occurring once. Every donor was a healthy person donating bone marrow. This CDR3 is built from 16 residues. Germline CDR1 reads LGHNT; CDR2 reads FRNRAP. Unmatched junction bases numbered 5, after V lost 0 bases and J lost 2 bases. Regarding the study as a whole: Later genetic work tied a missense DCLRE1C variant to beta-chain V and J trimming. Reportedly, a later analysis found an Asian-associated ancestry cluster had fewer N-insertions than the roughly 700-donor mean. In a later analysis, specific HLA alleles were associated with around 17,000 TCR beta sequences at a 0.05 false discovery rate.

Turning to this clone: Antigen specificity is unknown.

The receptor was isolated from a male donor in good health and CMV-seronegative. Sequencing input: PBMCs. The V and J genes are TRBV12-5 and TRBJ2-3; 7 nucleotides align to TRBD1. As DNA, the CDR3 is TGTGCTAGTGGTTTGGTAGTTACAGGGGACACAGATACGCAGTATTTT. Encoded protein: CASGLVVTGDTDTQYF.